This TCR beta chain is from a study of T cells after yellow fever vaccination. For the study at large: It was SMART-Seq v4 Ultra Low Input that prepared the fractions with low cell numbers.

The CDR3 covers 16 residues. The V and J ends lost 0 bases and 4 bases, in that order; junction bases with no gene match: 4. The germline V gene encodes CDR1 LNHNV and CDR2 YYDKDF (reference sequence). They built TCR cDNA with 5'RACE template switching, a step that put in a universal primer site and UMIs. From the 5' RACE reads, TCRdb called clonotypes with MiXCR, one entry per CDR3 protein. The repertoire has 400,000 to 450,000 distinct CDR3 sequences, 18% of them found once; the top ten carry 15% to 20%. Study results and caveats: Peaking faster, on day 5 versus 15, the secondary response was nonetheless weaker. The booster saw the reappearance of most primary-vaccination clones (approximately 97% CD4, 80% to 90% CD8).

This clonotype was observed a few times. Its matching antigen is unknown. This receptor was identified in a man aged 18 to 29 who received the YFV17D yellow fever vaccine. The rearrangement links TRBV15 to TRBJ2-3; 10 bases map to TRBD1. Sample: PBMCs, taken before the yellow fever booster vaccination. CDR3 coding DNA: TGTGCCACCAGCAGAGATTCCGGACAGGGGGCAGATACGCAGTATTTT. Its translation: CATSRDSGQGADTQYF. Full variable domain (rest looked up from reference TRBV15 and TRBJ2-3): DAMVIQNPRYQVTQFGKPVTLSCSQTLNHNVMYWYQQKSSQAPKLLFHYYDKDFNNEADTPDNFQSRRPNTSFCFLDIRSPGLGDTAMYLCATSRDSGQGADTQYFGPGTRLTVL.